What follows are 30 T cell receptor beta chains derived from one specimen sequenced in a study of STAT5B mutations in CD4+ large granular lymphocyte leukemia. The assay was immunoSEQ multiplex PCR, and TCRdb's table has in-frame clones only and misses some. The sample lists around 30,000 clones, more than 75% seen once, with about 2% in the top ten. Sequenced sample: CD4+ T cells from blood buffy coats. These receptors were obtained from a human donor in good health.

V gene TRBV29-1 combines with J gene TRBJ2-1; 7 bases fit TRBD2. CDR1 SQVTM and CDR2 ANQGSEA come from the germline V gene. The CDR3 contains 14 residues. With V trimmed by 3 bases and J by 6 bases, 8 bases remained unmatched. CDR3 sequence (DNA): TGCAGCGTTGATTCCGGGAGGACCGGCAATGAGCAGTTCTTC. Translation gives CSVDSGRTGNEQFF.

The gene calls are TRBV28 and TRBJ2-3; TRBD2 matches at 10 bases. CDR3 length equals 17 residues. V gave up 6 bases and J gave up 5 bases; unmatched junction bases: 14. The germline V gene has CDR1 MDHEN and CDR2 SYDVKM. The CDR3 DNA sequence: TGTGCCAGCAGGTCCCCAGCGGGAGGGCCGGTCGGAGATACGCAGTATTTT. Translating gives CASRSPAGGPVGDTQYF.

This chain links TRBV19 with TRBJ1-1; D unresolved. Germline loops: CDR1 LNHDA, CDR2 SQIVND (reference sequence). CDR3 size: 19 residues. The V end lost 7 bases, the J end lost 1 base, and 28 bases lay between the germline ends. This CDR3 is CASMKIFTQPLPRNTEAFF. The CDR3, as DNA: TGTGCCAGTATGAAGATCTTCACCCAGCCACTACCGAGGAACACTGAAGCTTTCTTT.

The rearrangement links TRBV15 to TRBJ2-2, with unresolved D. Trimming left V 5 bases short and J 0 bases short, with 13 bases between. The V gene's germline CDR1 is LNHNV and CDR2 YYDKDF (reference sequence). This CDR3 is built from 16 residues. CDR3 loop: CATSPRTAANTGELFF. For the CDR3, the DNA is TGTGCCACCAGCCCTAGGACGGCGGCGAACACCGGGGAGCTGTTTTTT.

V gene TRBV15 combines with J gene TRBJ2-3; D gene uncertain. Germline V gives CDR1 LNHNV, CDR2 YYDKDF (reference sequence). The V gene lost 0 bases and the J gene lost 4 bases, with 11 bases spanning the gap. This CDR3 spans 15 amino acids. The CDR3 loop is CATSREAGWSDTQYF. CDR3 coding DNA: TGTGCCACCAGCAGAGAGGCAGGATGGTCAGATACGCAGTATTTT.

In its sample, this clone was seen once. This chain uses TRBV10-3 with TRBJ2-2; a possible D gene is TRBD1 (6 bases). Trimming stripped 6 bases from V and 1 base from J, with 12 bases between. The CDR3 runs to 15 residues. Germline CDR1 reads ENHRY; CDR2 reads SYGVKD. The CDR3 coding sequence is TGTGCCATCAGGGCTGTAGGGGGGAACACCGGGGAGCTGTTTTTT. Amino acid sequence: CAIRAVGGNTGELFF.

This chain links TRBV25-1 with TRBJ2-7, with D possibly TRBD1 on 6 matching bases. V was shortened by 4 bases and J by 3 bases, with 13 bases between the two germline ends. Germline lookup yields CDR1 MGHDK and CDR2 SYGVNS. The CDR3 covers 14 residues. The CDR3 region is CASSGLTGGYEQYF. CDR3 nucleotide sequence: TGTGCCAGCAGTGGCCTGACAGGCGGCTACGAGCAGTACTTC.

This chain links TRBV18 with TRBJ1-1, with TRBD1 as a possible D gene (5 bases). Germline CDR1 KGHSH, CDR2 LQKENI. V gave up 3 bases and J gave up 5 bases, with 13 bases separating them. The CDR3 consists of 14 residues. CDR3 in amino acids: CASSPQGIRTEAFF. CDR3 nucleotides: TGTGCCAGCTCACCCCAGGGAATTAGAACTGAAGCTTTCTTT.

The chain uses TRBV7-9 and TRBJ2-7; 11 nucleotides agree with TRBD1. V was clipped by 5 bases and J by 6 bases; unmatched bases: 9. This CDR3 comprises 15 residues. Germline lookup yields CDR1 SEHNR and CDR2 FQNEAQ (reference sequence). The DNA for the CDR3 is TGTGCCAGCAGCCCACCCCGGGACAGGGGGGTCGAGCAGTACTTC. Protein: CASSPPRDRGVEQYF.

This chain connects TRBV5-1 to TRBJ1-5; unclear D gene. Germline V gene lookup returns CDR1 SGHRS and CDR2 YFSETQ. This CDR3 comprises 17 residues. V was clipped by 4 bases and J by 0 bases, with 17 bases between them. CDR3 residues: CASSHKKRLNSNQPQHF. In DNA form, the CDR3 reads TGCGCCAGCAGCCACAAGAAAAGACTAAATAGCAATCAGCCCCAGCATTTT.

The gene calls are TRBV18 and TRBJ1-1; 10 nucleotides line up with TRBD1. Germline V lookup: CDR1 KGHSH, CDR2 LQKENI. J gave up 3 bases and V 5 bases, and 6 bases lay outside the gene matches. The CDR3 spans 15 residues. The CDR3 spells CASSTLGQGDTEAFF. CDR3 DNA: TGTGCCAGCTCAACCCTCGGACAGGGGGACACTGAAGCTTTCTTT.

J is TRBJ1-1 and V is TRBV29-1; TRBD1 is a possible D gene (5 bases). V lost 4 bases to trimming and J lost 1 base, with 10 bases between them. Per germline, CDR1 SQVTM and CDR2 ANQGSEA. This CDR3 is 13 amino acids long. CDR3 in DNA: TGCAGCGTTGGCCGGGGCCGGAACACTGAAGCTTTCTTT. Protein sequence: CSVGRGRNTEAFF.

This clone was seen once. The CDR3 spells CASSEGLAVNTGELFF. CDR3 coding DNA: TGCGCCAGCAGTGAAGGGCTAGCGGTAAACACCGGGGAGCTGTTTTTT. V gene TRBV10-2 combines with J gene TRBJ2-2, with 7 bases that match TRBD2. Germline-derived CDR1 and CDR2 are WSHSY and SAAADI. The CDR3 is 16 amino acids. V lost 3 bases, J lost 2 bases, and 6 bases stayed unmatched.

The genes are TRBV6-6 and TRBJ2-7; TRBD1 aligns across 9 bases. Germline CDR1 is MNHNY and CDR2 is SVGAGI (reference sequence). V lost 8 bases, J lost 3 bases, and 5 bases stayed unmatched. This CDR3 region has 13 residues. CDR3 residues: CASQPGQGYEQYF. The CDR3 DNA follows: TGTGCCAGCCAACCGGGACAGGGCTACGAGCAGTACTTC.

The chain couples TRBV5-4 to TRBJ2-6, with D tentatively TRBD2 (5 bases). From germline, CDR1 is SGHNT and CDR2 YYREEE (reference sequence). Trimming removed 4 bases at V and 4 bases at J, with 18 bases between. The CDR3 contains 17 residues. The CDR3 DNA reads TGTGCCAGCAGCATCTACCGGGGAGCTTCGGGGGCCAACGTCCTGACTTTC. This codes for CASSIYRGASGANVLTF. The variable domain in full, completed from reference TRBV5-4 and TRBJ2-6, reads ETGVTQSPTHLIKTRGQQVTLRCSSQSGHNTVSWYQQALGQGPQFIFQYYREEENGRGNFPPRFSGLQFPNYSSELNVNALELDDSALYLCASSIYRGASGANVLTFGAGSRLTVL.

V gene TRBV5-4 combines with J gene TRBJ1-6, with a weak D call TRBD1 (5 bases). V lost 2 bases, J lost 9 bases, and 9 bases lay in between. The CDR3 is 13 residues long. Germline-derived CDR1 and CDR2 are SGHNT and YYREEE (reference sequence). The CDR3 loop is CASSFSGGSPLHF. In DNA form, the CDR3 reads TGTGCCAGCAGCTTTTCGGGGGGTTCACCCCTCCACTTT.

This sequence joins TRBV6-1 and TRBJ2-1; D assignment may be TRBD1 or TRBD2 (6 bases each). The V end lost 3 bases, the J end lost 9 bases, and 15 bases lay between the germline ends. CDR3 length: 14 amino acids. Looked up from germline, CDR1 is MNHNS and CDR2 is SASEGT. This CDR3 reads CASSDLLGGGEQFF. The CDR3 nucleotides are TGTGCCAGCAGTGATCTTTTGGGGGGCGGTGAGCAGTTCTTC.

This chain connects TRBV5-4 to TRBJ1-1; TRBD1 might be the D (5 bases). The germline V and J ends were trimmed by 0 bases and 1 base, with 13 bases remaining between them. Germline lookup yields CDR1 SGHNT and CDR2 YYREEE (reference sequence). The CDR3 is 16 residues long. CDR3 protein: CASSLDSGTANTEAFF. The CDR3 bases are TGTGCCAGCAGCTTGGACTCCGGGACGGCGAACACTGAAGCTTTCTTT.

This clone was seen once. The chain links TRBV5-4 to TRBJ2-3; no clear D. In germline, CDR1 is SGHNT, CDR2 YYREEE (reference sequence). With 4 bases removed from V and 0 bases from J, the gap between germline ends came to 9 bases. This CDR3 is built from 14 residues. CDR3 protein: CASSRDPSTDTQYF. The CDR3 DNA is TGTGCCAGCAGCCGCGACCCTAGCACAGATACGCAGTATTTT.

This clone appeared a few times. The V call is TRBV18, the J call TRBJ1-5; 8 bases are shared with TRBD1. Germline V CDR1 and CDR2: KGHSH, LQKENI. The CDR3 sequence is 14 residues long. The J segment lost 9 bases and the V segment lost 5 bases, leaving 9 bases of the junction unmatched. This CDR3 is CASSGQGGEVPQHF. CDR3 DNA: TGTGCCAGCTCAGGACAGGGTGGGGAGGTGCCCCAGCATTTT.

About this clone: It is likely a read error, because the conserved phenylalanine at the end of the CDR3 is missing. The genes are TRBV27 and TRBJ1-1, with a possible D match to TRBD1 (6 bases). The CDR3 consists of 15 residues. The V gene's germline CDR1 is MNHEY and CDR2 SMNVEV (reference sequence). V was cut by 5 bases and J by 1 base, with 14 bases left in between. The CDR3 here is CASSPDRHWNTEAFL. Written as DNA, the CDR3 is TGTGCCAGCAGTCCGGACAGACATTGGAACACTGAAGCTTTCCTT.

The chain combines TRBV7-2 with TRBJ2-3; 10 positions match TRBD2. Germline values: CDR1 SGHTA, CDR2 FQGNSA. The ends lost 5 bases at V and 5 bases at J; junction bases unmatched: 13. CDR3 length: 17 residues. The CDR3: CASSRIRASGRVDTQYF. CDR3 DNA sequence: TGTGCCAGCAGCCGGATACGGGCTAGCGGGAGAGTAGATACGCAGTATTTT.

CDR3 loop: CASGSNQPQHF. The CDR3 DNA is TGTGCCAGCGGAAGCAATCAGCCCCAGCATTTT. The chain joins TRBV6-5 to TRBJ1-5; no clear D. The V gene lost 8 bases and the J gene lost 1 base, with 3 bases spanning the gap. Germline V gene data show CDR1 as MNHEY and CDR2 as SVGAGI. The CDR3 is 11 residues long.

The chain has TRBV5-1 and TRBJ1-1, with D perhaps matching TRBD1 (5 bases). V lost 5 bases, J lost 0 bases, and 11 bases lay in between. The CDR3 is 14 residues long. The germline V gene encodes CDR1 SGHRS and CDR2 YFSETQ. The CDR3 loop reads CASRKDIMNTEAFF. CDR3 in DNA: TGCGCCAGCAGGAAGGACATCATGAACACTGAAGCTTTCTTT.

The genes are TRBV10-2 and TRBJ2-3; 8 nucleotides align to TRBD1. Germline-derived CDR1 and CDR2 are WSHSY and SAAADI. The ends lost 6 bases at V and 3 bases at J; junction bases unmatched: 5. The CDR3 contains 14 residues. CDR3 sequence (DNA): TGCGCCAGCAGCGACGACAGGGGAACAGATACGCAGTATTTT. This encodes CASSDDRGTDTQYF.

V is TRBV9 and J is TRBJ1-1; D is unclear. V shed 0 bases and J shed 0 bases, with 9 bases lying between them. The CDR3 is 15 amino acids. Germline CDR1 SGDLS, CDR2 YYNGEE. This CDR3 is CASSVGGYMNTEAFF. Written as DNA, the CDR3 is TGTGCCAGCAGCGTAGGAGGTTATATGAACACTGAAGCTTTCTTT.

CDR3: CASSPQFMNTEAFF. CDR3 nucleotide sequence: TGTGCCAGTAGTCCTCAATTTATGAACACTGAAGCTTTCTTT. V gene TRBV19 combines with J gene TRBJ1-1, with D uncertain. The CDR3 runs 14 residues. V shed 5 bases and J shed 0 bases, with 10 bases lying between them. CDR1 is LNHDA and CDR2 is SQIVND in the germline V gene (reference sequence).

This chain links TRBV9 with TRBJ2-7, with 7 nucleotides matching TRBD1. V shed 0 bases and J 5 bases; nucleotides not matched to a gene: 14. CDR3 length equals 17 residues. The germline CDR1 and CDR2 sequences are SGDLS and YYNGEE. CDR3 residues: CASSVAPRGFPQDEQYF. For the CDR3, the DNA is TGTGCCAGCAGCGTAGCCCCCAGGGGGTTCCCCCAAGACGAGCAGTACTTC.

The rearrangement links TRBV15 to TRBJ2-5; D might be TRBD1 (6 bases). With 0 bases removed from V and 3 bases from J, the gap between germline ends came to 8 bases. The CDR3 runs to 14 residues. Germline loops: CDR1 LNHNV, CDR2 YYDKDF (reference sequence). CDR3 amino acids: CATSRDRTEETQYF. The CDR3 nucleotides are TGTGCCACCAGCAGAGACCGGACAGAAGAGACCCAGTACTTC. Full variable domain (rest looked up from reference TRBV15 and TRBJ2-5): DAMVIQNPRYQVTQFGKPVTLSCSQTLNHNVMYWYQQKSSQAPKLLFHYYDKDFNNEADTPDNFQSRRPNTSFCFLDIRSPGLGDTAMYLCATSRDRTEETQYFGPGTRLLVL.

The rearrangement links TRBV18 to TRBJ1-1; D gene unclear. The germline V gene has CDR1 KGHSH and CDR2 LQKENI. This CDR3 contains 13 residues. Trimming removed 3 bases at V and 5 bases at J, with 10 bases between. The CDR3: CASSPGKGTEAFF. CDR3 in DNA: TGTGCCAGCTCACCGGGGAAGGGTACTGAAGCTTTCTTT. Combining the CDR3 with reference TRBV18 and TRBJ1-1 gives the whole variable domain NAGVMQNPRHLVRRRGQEARLRCSPMKGHSHVYWYRQLPEEGLKFMVYLQKENIIDESGMPKERFSAEFPKEGPSILRIQQVVRGDSAAYFCASSPGKGTEAFFGQGTRLTVV.